This TCR beta chain was identified in a study of T cells in Graves' hyperthyroidism and ophthalmopathy. About the research overall: Peripheral blood was secured at the point of initial diagnosis, before any treatment.

A word on this clonotype: Its antigen is still unknown.

Amplified TCR beta CDR3 regions came from RNA transcripts. HTBI primers were the set used in a first-round RT-PCR of the TCR CDR3. TCRdb re-called the multiplex PCR reads through MiXCR, storing one row per CDR3 protein. Of some 650,000 distinct CDR3 sequences listed, roughly 15% are singletons. Germline V lookup: CDR1 MDHEN, CDR2 SYDVKM. Trimming removed 2 bases at V and 4 bases at J, with 14 bases between. The CDR3 totals 16 residues. General study findings and limits: Using 13 V-J features, a model discriminated ophthalmopathy from stable hyperthyroidism. Ophthalmopathy was model-predicted a median about 6 months pre-onset. Most thyroid clonotypes that were expanded above 0.001 also turned up in blood.

The V call is TRBV28, the J call TRBJ2-2; D not resolved. The sequenced sample was blood. The TCR originated in a woman in her forties with Graves' ophthalmopathy. As DNA, the CDR3 is TGTGCCAGCAGTTTAGTTCGTCGGGCAGCCACCGGGGAGCTGTTTTTT. Its protein is CASSLVRRAATGELFF. Full variable domain (outside the CDR3, taken from reference TRBV28 and TRBJ2-2): DVKVTQSSRYLVKRTGEKVFLECVQDMDHENMFWYRQDPGLGLRLIYFSYDVKMKEKGDIPEGYSVSREKKERFSLILESASTNQTSMYLCASSLVRRAATGELFFGEGSRLTVL.